One and the same sample provided the 25 T cell receptor beta chains below, sequenced in a study of blood T cells in healthy people across ages. Using a J-beta primer mix together with a sample-barcoded 5' primer, a second PCR was run for roughly 6 to 11 cycles. MiXCR was run by TCRdb on the 5' RACE reads, yielding one entry per CDR3 protein. The table shows some 1.8 million distinct CDR3 sequences, with approximately 40% occurring only once. The sequencing sample was made of blood. The receptors come from a human donor in good health.

The sample holds a few counts of this clonotype. The genes are TRBV2 and TRBJ2-1; 9 bases line up with TRBD1. V lost 5 bases and J lost 8; bases outside the gene matches: 4. This CDR3 is built from 13 residues. Germline V gives CDR1 SNHLY, CDR2 FYNNEI. The CDR3 loop is CASSWTGEDEQFF. The CDR3 DNA follows: TGTGCCAGCAGTTGGACAGGGGAGGATGAGCAGTTCTTC.

V usage is TRBV2 and J usage is TRBJ2-7; TRBD1 might be the D (5 bases). There are 15 residues in the CDR3. Germline CDR1 reads SNHLY; CDR2 reads FYNNEI. V lost 1 base to trimming and J lost 0 bases, with 10 bases between them. CDR3 region: CASSEDRNPSYEQYF. CDR3 sequence (DNA): TGTGCCAGCAGTGAAGACAGGAACCCCTCCTACGAGCAGTACTTC. Supplemented by reference TRBV2 and TRBJ2-7, the full variable domain reads EPEVTQTPSHQVTQMGQEVILRCVPISNHLYFYWYRQILGQKVEFLVSFYNNEISEKSEIFDDQFSVERPDGSNFTLKIRSTKLEDSAMYFCASSEDRNPSYEQYFGPGTRLTVT.

The chain links TRBV4-3 to TRBJ1-2; D gene ambiguous. Trimming cost V 1 base and J 0 bases, with 12 bases left between them. CDR1 and CDR2 (germline): LGHNA, YSLEER. The CDR3 extends over 16 amino acids. CDR3 protein: CASSQGIRRANYGYTF. The CDR3, as DNA: TGCGCCAGCAGCCAAGGAATTCGGAGAGCTAACTATGGCTACACCTTC.

This clonotype was counted only a few times. A much larger clone differs from this one at a single base, so this may be a read error. The V call is TRBV4-2, the J call TRBJ1-6; the match to TRBD1 covers 7 bases. The V gene's germline CDR1 is LGHNA and CDR2 YNFKEQ. The CDR3 length is 15 residues. The CDR3 spells CVSSQETQGGPPLHF. CDR3 bases: TGTGTCAGCAGCCAAGAGACCCAGGGGGGACCACCCCTCCACTTT.

The V and J genes are TRBV20-1 and TRBJ2-3; possibly TRBD1 for D (6 bases). The V end was cut by 6 bases, the J end by 1 base, with 14 bases between. The CDR3 consists of 14 residues. Germline CDR1 is DFQATT and CDR2 is SNEGSKA (reference sequence). The CDR3 DNA is TGCAGTGCAAAAACGACAGGCCGCACAGATACGCAGTATTTT. Its translation: CSAKTTGRTDTQYF.

This chain links TRBV11-1 with TRBJ1-2, with D hard to call. Between the trimmed V and J ends, which lost 3 bases and 6 bases, there was a span of 14 bases. This CDR3 spans 14 amino acids. Germline loops: CDR1 SGHAT, CDR2 FQDESV (reference sequence). The CDR3 protein is CASSFQGGLDGYTF. CDR3 DNA sequence: TGTGCCAGCAGCTTTCAAGGAGGATTGGATGGCTACACCTTC.

CDR3 in DNA: TGTGCCATTTTGGGCGGACTAGGGTCCGACACAGATACGCAGTATTTT. Its protein is CAILGGLGSDTDTQYF. The chain uses TRBV2 and TRBJ2-3; TRBD2 matches 7 bases. The V gene's germline CDR1 is SNHLY and CDR2 FYNNEI. Trimming at V came to 10 bases and at J to 2 bases, leaving 15 bases not matched to a gene. The CDR3 is 16 amino acids.

The rearrangement links TRBV6-6 to TRBJ1-2; D remains unclear. Germline V CDR1 and CDR2: MNHNY, SVGAGI (reference sequence). Trimming cost V 6 bases and J 4 bases, with 9 bases left between them. This CDR3 contains 12 residues. In DNA, the CDR3 is TGTGCCAGCAGATCAGATAGCTATGGCTACACCTTC. Translated, it gives CASRSDSYGYTF.

The chain recombines TRBV24-1 with TRBJ2-7, with 9 positions matching TRBD1. Judging by the DNA end, TRBJ2-5 fits better; the J call may be wrong. The germline CDR1 and CDR2 sequences are KGHDR and SFDVKD. The CDR3 extends over 14 amino acids. In nucleotides, the CDR3 is TGTGCCACCGGGCAGGGACAGGGTGCCGAGACCCAGTACTTC. It codes for CATGQGQGAETQYF.

This rearrangement joins TRBV29-1 to TRBJ2-3; 12 bases fit TRBD2. This CDR3 spans 16 amino acids. CDR1 and CDR2 (germline): SQVTM, ANQGSEA. The J segment lost 4 bases and the V segment lost 1 base, leaving 6 bases of the junction unmatched. CDR3 in amino acids: CSVEGSSGGAPDTQYF. Here the CDR3 DNA reads TGCAGCGTTGAAGGGTCTAGCGGGGGGGCTCCAGATACGCAGTATTTT.

This clonotype was found many times. The rearrangement uses TRBV28 and TRBJ2-5, with TRBD1 identical over 7 bases. The CDR3 runs 14 residues. CDR1 is MDHEN, CDR2 SYDVKM, per germline. The trim removed 4 bases at V and 7 bases at J, leaving 9 bases unmatched. CDR3 region: CASSSPHNRGTQYF. CDR3 DNA sequence: TGTGCCAGCAGTTCCCCGCATAACAGGGGGACCCAGTACTTC.

The chain links TRBV7-9 to TRBJ1-1; D is uncertain. Looked up from germline, CDR1 is SEHNR and CDR2 is FQNEAQ (reference sequence). The CDR3 covers 12 residues. V lost 1 base to trimming and J lost 11 bases, with 11 bases between them. The chain's CDR3 is CASSLVDGGAFF. In DNA, the CDR3 is TGTGCCAGCAGCTTAGTGGATGGCGGGGCTTTCTTT.

This clonotype was counted ten times or more. This sequence joins TRBV6-4 and TRBJ2-3; D remains ambiguous. The germline gives CDR1 MRHNA, CDR2 SNTAGT. The V gene lost 2 bases and the J gene lost 12 bases, with 15 bases spanning the gap. This CDR3 comprises 13 residues. The CDR3 DNA follows: TGTGCCAGCAGTGACACCCCCGAATCCAGCCAGTATTTT. This translates into CASSDTPESSQYF.

This clonotype was recorded only once. This chain uses TRBV11-2 with TRBJ2-5, with 10 bases that match TRBD2. The CDR3 length is 16 residues. CDR1 SGHAT and CDR2 FQNNGV come from the germline V gene. The V gene end was trimmed by 5 bases and the J gene end by 5 bases; junction bases not matched to a gene: 11. DNA of the CDR3: TGTGCCAGCAGCCTAACTAGCGGGGAACTTGGGGAGACCCAGTACTTC. Amino acid sequence: CASSLTSGELGETQYF.

This clonotype appeared a few times. The chain recombines TRBV5-6 with TRBJ2-5, with TRBD1 as a possible D gene (6 bases). Trimming pared 0 bases from V and 1 base from J, leaving 10 bases between. Germline V lookup: CDR1 SGHDT, CDR2 YYEEEE. There are 15 residues in the CDR3. CDR3 protein: CASSLEGHLQETQYF. CDR3 nucleotide sequence: TGTGCCAGCAGCTTGGAGGGACACCTCCAAGAGACCCAGTACTTC.

This clonotype came up a few times. The chain uses TRBV5-1 and TRBJ2-1; D is undetermined. The V gene's germline CDR1 is SGHRS and CDR2 YFSETQ. V was cut by 0 bases and J by 6 bases, with 13 bases left in between. CDR3 length equals 15 residues. The CDR3 sequence is CASSLGPYGPNEQFF. The CDR3 bases are TGCGCCAGCAGCTTGGGACCTTATGGCCCCAATGAGCAGTTCTTC.

About this clonotype itself: Germline is not matched at one junction end, which may reflect a read error. V gene TRBV7-9 combines with J gene TRBJ2-2; TRBD1 aligns across 10 bases. The germline V gene has CDR1 SEHNR and CDR2 FQNEAQ (reference sequence). The CDR3 consists of 15 residues. CDR3 region: CANSSGTGDTGELFF. CDR3 sequence (DNA): TGTGCCAACAGCTCCGGGACAGGGGACACCGGGGAGCTGTTTTTT.

The V gene is TRBV6-5, the J gene TRBJ1-2; no clear D. Trimming removed 8 bases at V and 6 bases at J, with 16 bases between. From germline, CDR1 is MNHEY and CDR2 SVGAGI. The CDR3 extends over 13 amino acids. As DNA, the CDR3 is TGTGCCAGCCGACAAAATAGGGCAGATGGCTACACCTTC. It is translated as CASRQNRADGYTF.

J is TRBJ2-3 and V is TRBV1; the D call in the table, TRBD2, was not verified against the DNA. TRBV1 is noted as a pseudogene. The CDR3 is made up of 20 amino acids. In nucleotides, the CDR3 is TGCACCAGCAGCCACCGAAAGGGGTCTAGCGGGGGATTTAGCACAGATACGCAGTATTTT. Translation: CTSSHRKGSSGGFSTDTQYF.

This sequence joins TRBV20-1 and TRBJ2-2, with D possibly matching TRBD1 (6 bases). CDR1 and CDR2 (germline): DFQATT, SNEGSKA (reference sequence). With 6 bases removed from V and 10 bases from J, the gap between germline ends came to 21 bases. CDR3 length equals 14 residues. The CDR3 sequence: CSAADSPDRVELFF. Here the CDR3 DNA reads TGCAGTGCCGCGGACAGCCCCGACCGCGTGGAGCTGTTTTTT.

This clonotype was recorded once. The J gene is TRBJ1-1, the V gene TRBV5-5; the D is unclear. Germline lookup yields CDR1 SGHKS and CDR2 YYEKEE (reference sequence). The length of the CDR3 is 16 residues. V lost 4 bases to trimming and J lost 1 base, with 17 bases between them. The CDR3, as DNA: TGTGCCAGCAGCCGTGACTTCGGCAGAACGAACACTGAAGCTTTCTTT. Amino acids: CASSRDFGRTNTEAFF.

The chain carries TRBV11-2 and TRBJ2-3; TRBD2 matches at 14 bases. The V and J ends lost 3 bases and 6 bases, in that order; junction bases with no gene match: 5. Germline-derived CDR1 and CDR2 are SGHAT and FQNNGV. The CDR3 length is 16 residues. As DNA, the CDR3 is TGTGCCAGCAGCTTCCAGACTAGCGGGGGGGAGGATACGCAGTATTTT. It codes for CASSFQTSGGEDTQYF.

About this clonotype itself: One end of the junction is discordant with germline, which a read error may explain. The chain employs TRBV30 and TRBJ1-6, with D hard to call. CDR1 is GTSNPN and CDR2 is SVGIG in the germline V gene (reference sequence). The length of the CDR3 is 12 residues. CDR3 nucleotide sequence: TGTGCCTGGAGTCCGCAGGTGTCACCCCCCCACTTT. It yields the protein CAWSPQVSPPHF.

V and J are TRBV20-1 and TRBJ1-2; D unclear. The length of the CDR3 is 14 residues. V dropped 0 bases and J dropped 13 bases, with 21 bases sitting between them. Germline CDR1 reads DFQATT; CDR2 reads SNEGSKA (reference sequence). The CDR3: CSARDITDGGSSTF. The CDR3 coding sequence is TGCAGTGCTAGAGATATTACGGACGGAGGCTCTAGCACCTTC.

This clonotype has only a few counts. V and J are TRBV9 and TRBJ2-5, with D possibly being TRBD2 (5 bases). The DNA matches TRBJ2-7 better at its end, which makes the J call doubtful. The V gene's germline CDR1 is SGDLS and CDR2 YYNGEE. This CDR3 spans 14 amino acids. CDR3 DNA sequence: TGTGCCAGCAGCGTTGGGTTGACGGCGGGCGAGCAGTACTTC. It codes for CASSVGLTAGEQYF.